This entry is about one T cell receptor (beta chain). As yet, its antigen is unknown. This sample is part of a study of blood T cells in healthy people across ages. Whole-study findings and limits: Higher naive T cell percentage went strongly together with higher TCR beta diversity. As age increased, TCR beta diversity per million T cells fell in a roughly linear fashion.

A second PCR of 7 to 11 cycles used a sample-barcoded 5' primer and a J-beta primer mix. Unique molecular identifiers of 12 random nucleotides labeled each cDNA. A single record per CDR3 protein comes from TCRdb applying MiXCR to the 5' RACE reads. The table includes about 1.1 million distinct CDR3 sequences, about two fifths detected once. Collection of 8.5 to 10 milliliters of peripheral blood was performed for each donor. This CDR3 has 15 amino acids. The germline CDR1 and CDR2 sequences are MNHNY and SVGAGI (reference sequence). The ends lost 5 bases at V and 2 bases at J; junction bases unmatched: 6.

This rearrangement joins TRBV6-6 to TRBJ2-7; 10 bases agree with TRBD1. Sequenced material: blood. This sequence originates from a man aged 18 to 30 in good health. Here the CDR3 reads CASSRLDRGPYEQYF. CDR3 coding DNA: TGTGCCAGCAGTCGCCTAGACAGGGGGCCCTACGAGCAGTACTTC.